This T cell receptor beta chain was observed in a study of regulatory T cells in long-lasting Graves disease. V lost 4 bases, J lost 1 base, and 12 bases lay in between. The CDR3 covers 15 residues. Time point described: newly diagnosed GD, antithyroid drugs for less than 3 months. RNA isolated from PBMCs was used to make the TCR library. Graves' disease diagnosis was established per American Thyroid Association guidelines. Library construction for TCR beta used iRepertoire HTBI primers and Arm-PCR of CDR3 regions. TCRdb redid the calling of the multiplex PCR reads with MiXCR, one entry per CDR3 protein. Of 500,000 or so distinct CDR3 sequences in the sample, 16% were seen once. This clonotype appeared many times. This sample was shared with a second study, whose subject was T cells in Graves' hyperthyroidism and ophthalmopathy.

This sequence joins TRBV12-3 or TRBV12-4 and TRBJ2-3, with D maybe TRBD1 (5 bases). This TCR came from a woman aged 40 to 65 with Graves disease. The material sequenced was peripheral blood mononuclear cells (PBMCs), taken at new diagnosis, from a patient treated with antithyroid drugs. The CDR3, as DNA: TGTGCCAGCAGTTCGGCCAGCAGGGGCACAGATACGCAGTATTTT. This codes for CASSSASRGTDTQYF.